This TCR beta chain appears in the sequencing data of a study of CD8 T cells in ankylosing spondylitis (dated by TCRdb to between 2016 and 2019). For the study in its entirety: To find TCR variants linked to disease, the study profiled T cell receptor beta repertoires in ankylosing spondylitis patients and healthy donors. In total, the full study cohort was made up of roughly 110 healthy donors and roughly 27 ankylosing spondylitis patients. Peripheral blood was sampled, and synovial fluid was additionally collected from ankylosing spondylitis patients. The paper's findings and limits, for the study overall: In peripheral blood, the disease-linked clones were found at relatively low frequencies and had a CD8+ phenotype. The disease-linked clones were reported as significantly enriched in matched synovial fluid samples from ankylosing spondylitis patients. A TCR beta motif made up of several highly homologous amino acid variants appeared to be characteristic of blood from ankylosing spondylitis patients. Some motif variants had previously been reported in the synovial fluid and blood of reactive arthritis patients, which suggests shared mechanisms of disease initiation.

CDR1 and CDR2 were assigned from the germline V gene as MDHEN and SYDVKM. The junction carries 13 bases between V and J, which are trimmed by 1 base and 0 bases respectively. The CDR3 runs 17 amino acids, cysteine and phenylalanine included. Only the CDR3 DNA is retained, 51 bases long and in frame from the first base. The sequencer was an Illumina HiSeq 2500. Quantitative 5'-RACE with molecular barcodes was the method used to prepare the TCR beta libraries. The paper's data handling went like this. A new computational method based on a probabilistic model of VDJ rearrangement was used to identify disease-linked TCR variants. In-frame beta chains were kept once TCRdb had trimmed the public reads at Q25 with fastp and called clones with MiXCR. CDR3 protein duplicates are merged, each entry listing the most common genes and DNA. V and J calls and clone size were set by TCRdb, not the authors. In all, the sample holds around 160,000 distinct CDR3 sequences, and roughly 11% of those were seen once. The ten largest clonotypes hold roughly 29% of the sample.

This clonotype appeared a few times. No antigen is known for it. The record has no base qualities; no much larger clone is one base away. This receptor was taken from a male donor with ankylosing spondylitis or in good health (not recorded which). The sequence joins TRBV28 to TRBJ1-3, and possibly TRBD1, on 5 matching bases. The sequenced sample was blood, either unsorted or a sorted T cell fraction (not recorded which). The DNA sequence follows: TGTGCCAGCAGTTTATCGGTCCCAGGGTTCTCTGGAAACACCATATATTTT. This gives the protein CASSLSVPGFSGNTIYF.